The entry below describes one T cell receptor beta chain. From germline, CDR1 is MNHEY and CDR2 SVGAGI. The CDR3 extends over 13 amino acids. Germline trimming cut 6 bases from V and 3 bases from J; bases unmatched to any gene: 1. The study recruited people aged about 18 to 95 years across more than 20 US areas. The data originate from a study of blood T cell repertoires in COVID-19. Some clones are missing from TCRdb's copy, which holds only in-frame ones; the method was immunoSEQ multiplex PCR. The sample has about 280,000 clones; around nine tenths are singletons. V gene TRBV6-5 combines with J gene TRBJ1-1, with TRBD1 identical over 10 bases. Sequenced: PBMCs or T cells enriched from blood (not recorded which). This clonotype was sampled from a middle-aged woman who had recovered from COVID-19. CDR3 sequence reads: CASRGQGDTEAFF. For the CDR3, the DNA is TGTGCCAGCAGAGGACAGGGGGACACTGAAGCTTTCTTT.